Sequencing of this T cell receptor beta chain was carried out in a study of T cell repertoires in cytomegalovirus infection. About the study: In the study, CMV epitopes included recently identified HLA-C-restricted and well-studied HLA-B-restricted ones. Through public TCR beta signatures, both CMV infection and matching HLA type were indicated.

CDR3 size: 12 residues. From germline, CDR1 is SGHVS and CDR2 FQNEAQ. Trimming took 0 bases from V and 8 from J, leaving 6 bases between them. TCRdb ran MiXCR on the reads and lists one entry per CDR3 protein. This sample has approximately 990,000 distinct CDR3 sequences, with approximately 33% found just once. This clonotype was seen many times. Its matching antigen is unknown. The chain links TRBV7-8 to TRBJ2-3; D gene ambiguous. This receptor was taken from a human donor in good health (CMV status not recorded). Some clones in this sample may be carry-over from other donors' samples. Specimen: cultured CD8+ T cells from PBMCs, collected from culture after CMV antigen stimulation. DNA of the CDR3: TGTGCCAGCAGCTTAGCCTTGGGTACGCAGTATTTT. Translating gives CASSLALGTQYF.